The 26 T cell receptor beta chains below all came from one sample that was sequenced in a study of blood T cell repertoires in COVID-19. Repertoires were generated with immunoSEQ multiplex PCR, while TCRdb's copy carries only in-frame clones and drops some. The sample holds 180,000 or so clones; about 83% are singletons and the top ten take around 5%. Sequenced input: PBMCs or T cells enriched from blood (not recorded which). These receptors all stem from a man aged 35-49 years with acute COVID-19.

This clone has only one observation. The chain joins TRBV6-5 to TRBJ2-7; a weak D match, TRBD1 (7 bases). This CDR3 is built from 12 residues. Trimming took 7 bases from V and 6 from J, leaving 13 bases between them. Germline-derived CDR1 and CDR2 are MNHEY and SVGAGI. The chain's CDR3 is CASKTGDFEQYF. As DNA, the CDR3 is TGTGCCAGCAAAACAGGGGACTTCGAGCAGTACTTC.

This rearrangement joins TRBV28 to TRBJ2-1; D call uncertain. V lost 7 bases and J lost 8, with 15 bases in between. Per the germline V gene, CDR1 is MDHEN and CDR2 is SYDVKM. This CDR3 is built from 13 residues. The DNA for the CDR3 is TGTGCCAGCACTGTTCGTTTGGGCCATGAGCAGTTCTTC. Translated, it gives CASTVRLGHEQFF.

The chain employs TRBV7-6 and TRBJ2-3, with 7 bases aligning to TRBD1. The V gene's germline CDR1 is SGHVS and CDR2 FNYEAQ. There are 16 residues in the CDR3. J gave up 4 bases and V 4 bases, and 11 bases lay outside the gene matches. CDR3 nucleotide sequence: TGTGCCAGCAGCTCGCGGGCCAGGGGGACCGCAGATACGCAGTATTTT. The encoded protein is CASSSRARGTADTQYF.

This clone has more than one count but fewer than ten. V usage is TRBV12-5 and J usage is TRBJ1-1, with TRBD1 identical over 7 bases. The CDR3 runs to 17 residues. V shed 1 base, J shed 0 bases, and the junction held 8 bases outside the gene matches. Per germline, CDR1 LGHNT and CDR2 FRNRAP. Here the CDR3 reads CASGLGAGTVMNTEAFF. The CDR3 region has the DNA TGTGCTAGTGGTTTGGGAGCCGGGACAGTAATGAACACTGAAGCTTTCTTT.

The chain combines TRBV19 with TRBJ2-1; possible D gene TRBD2, 6 bases. This CDR3 has 14 residues. Germline assignment: CDR1 LNHDA and CDR2 SQIVND (reference sequence). The V end lost 0 bases, the J end lost 12 bases, and 15 bases lay between the germline ends. The CDR3, as DNA: TGTGCCAGTAGTATAGATCCCCAACTAGCTGTGCAGTTCTTC. This sequence encodes CASSIDPQLAVQFF.

The chain has TRBV29-1 and TRBJ1-1, with D perhaps matching TRBD1 (6 bases). The CDR3 covers 11 residues. Germline V gene data show CDR1 as SQVTM and CDR2 as ANQGSEA. V lost 8 bases and J 11 bases, leaving 18 bases between the germline ends. In DNA form, the CDR3 reads TGCAGCTCTCACCGGGGGGGCGAGGCTTTCTTT. It codes for CSSHRGGEAFF. The entire variable domain, with the rest obtained from reference TRBV29-1 and TRBJ1-1, is as follows: SAVISQKPSRDICQRGTSLTIQCQVDSQVTMMFWYRQQPGQSLTLIATANQGSEATYESGFVIDKFPISRPNLTFSTLTVSNMSPEDSSIYLCSSHRGGEAFFGQGTRLTVV.

The chain links TRBV9 to TRBJ2-7; 9 positions match TRBD2. CDR3 length: 17 amino acids. CDR1 and CDR2 (germline): SGDLS, YYNGEE. Unmatched junction bases numbered 9, after V lost 0 bases and J lost 2 bases. CDR3 sequence (DNA): TGTGCCAGCAGCGTAGGCCTGCGCGGGAGGGGGCCCTACGAGCAGTACTTC. This codes for CASSVGLRGRGPYEQYF.

This clone was detected a few times. This sequence joins TRBV19 and TRBJ2-1, with 8 positions matching TRBD1. Germline V gives CDR1 LNHDA, CDR2 SQIVND (reference sequence). V lost 10 bases, J lost 15 bases, and 11 bases stayed unmatched. CDR3 length: 11 residues. The CDR3 region is CATRRGTGGFF. The CDR3, as DNA: TGTGCCACCCGAAGGGGCACAGGGGGGTTCTTC.

This rearrangement joins TRBV9 to TRBJ2-2, with a tentative D call TRBD2 (5 bases). There are 15 residues in the CDR3. From germline, CDR1 is SGDLS and CDR2 YYNGEE. V gave up 4 bases and J gave up 6 bases, with 16 bases separating them. The chain's CDR3 is CASSPLIEGAGELFF. The DNA of the CDR3 is TGTGCCAGCAGCCCCCTCATCGAGGGAGCCGGGGAGCTGTTTTTT.

The table lists this clone with a count of one. This rearrangement joins TRBV6-2 or TRBV6-3 to TRBJ1-5; possibly TRBD1 for D (6 bases). The germline V gene has CDR1 MNHEY and CDR2 SVGEGT. CDR3 length: 15 amino acids. V lost 3 bases, J lost 9 bases, and 18 bases lay in between. Here the CDR3 reads CASSYGLQGIGPQHF. The CDR3 DNA is TGTGCCAGCAGTTATGGTCTCCAGGGGATAGGGCCCCAGCATTTT.

The chain employs TRBV28 and TRBJ2-7; perhaps TRBD2 as D (7 bases). Germline loops: CDR1 MDHEN, CDR2 SYDVKM. The V gene lost 5 bases and the J gene lost 1 base, with 24 bases spanning the gap. This CDR3 region has 18 residues. Written as DNA, the CDR3 is TGTGCCAGCAGTACCCTTCTACAGGGCCTAGCGGAATCCTACGAGCAGTACTTC. Translation: CASSTLLQGLAESYEQYF.

The chain joins TRBV6-5 to TRBJ1-2; 10 bases are shared with TRBD1. Germline V lookup: CDR1 MNHEY, CDR2 SVGAGI. The CDR3 contains 12 residues. The V and J ends lost 9 bases and 6 bases, in that order; junction bases with no gene match: 4. The DNA of the CDR3 is TGTGCCAGGGGGGACAGGGGACATGGCTACACCTTC. Residues: CARGDRGHGYTF.

V usage is TRBV15 and J usage is TRBJ2-7; D gene ambiguous. Germline V gene sequence: CDR1 LNHNV, CDR2 YYDKDF (reference sequence). Trimming took 3 bases from V and 9 from J, leaving 15 bases between them. This CDR3 is built from 13 residues. The CDR3 is CATSSSTDLGQYF. Written as DNA, the CDR3 is TGTGCCACCAGCAGCTCGACCGACTTGGGGCAGTACTTC. The variable domain in full, with the rest retrieved from reference TRBV15 and TRBJ2-7, is DAMVIQNPRYQVTQFGKPVTLSCSQTLNHNVMYWYQQKSSQAPKLLFHYYDKDFNNEADTPDNFQSRRPNTSFCFLDIRSPGLGDTAMYLCATSSSTDLGQYFGPGTRLTVT.

In DNA, the CDR3 is TGCGCCAGCAGCCAAGAAGGGCTAGCGGCCGACAATGAGCAGTTCTTC. Its translation: CASSQEGLAADNEQFF. This chain connects TRBV4-3 to TRBJ2-1, with 7 bases identical to TRBD2. Per germline, CDR1 LGHNA and CDR2 YSLEER. V lost 0 bases, J lost 5 bases, and 7 bases stayed unmatched. This CDR3 spans 16 amino acids.

This clone showed up just a few times. The chain uses TRBV10-1 and TRBJ1-3; 7 nucleotides agree with TRBD1. The length of the CDR3 is 15 residues. The junction had 4 bases not matched to a gene; V was cut back by 1 base and J by 4 bases. Looked up from germline, CDR1 is WNHNN and CDR2 is SYGVQD (reference sequence). The CDR3: CASSELQGIGNTIYF. The CDR3 DNA follows: TGCGCCAGCAGTGAGTTACAGGGGATCGGAAACACCATATATTTT.

The chain employs TRBV6-5 and TRBJ2-2, with 10 bases that match TRBD1. With 2 bases clipped from V and 7 bases from J, the junction kept 7 bases outside the gene matches. Germline CDR1 and CDR2: MNHEY and SVGAGI. CDR3 length: 16 amino acids. CDR3 coding DNA: TGTGCCAGCAGTTACCTCCGGGACAGGGGTAGCGGGGAGCTGTTTTTT. This codes for CASSYLRDRGSGELFF.

The rearrangement links TRBV29-1 to TRBJ2-5; TRBD1 matches 9 bases. Trimming at V came to 3 bases and at J to 4 bases, leaving 6 bases not matched to a gene. Germline V gene sequence: CDR1 SQVTM, CDR2 ANQGSEA. The length of the CDR3 is 14 residues. CDR3 in DNA: TGCAGCGTTGAGGACAGGGGATGGAGAGAGACCCAGTACTTC. The encoded protein is CSVEDRGWRETQYF.

The V gene is TRBV6-2 or TRBV6-3, the J gene TRBJ2-3, with 7 bases lining up with TRBD2. The germline gives CDR1 MNHEY, CDR2 SVGEGT. Unmatched junction bases numbered 17, after V lost 0 bases and J lost 2 bases. The CDR3 covers 20 residues. CDR3: CASSYSSSGEPYSFTDTQYF. The CDR3 DNA reads as TGTGCCAGCAGTTACTCGTCTAGCGGCGAACCGTATTCATTCACAGATACGCAGTATTTT.

The rearrangement joins TRBV12-3 or TRBV12-4 to TRBJ2-3, with D perhaps matching TRBD1 (5 bases). Trimming cost V 7 bases and J 9 bases, with 17 bases left between them. The CDR3 totals 13 residues. The CDR3 region has the DNA TGTGCCAGCACGATCAGGGCCCGGGCAACGCAGTATTTT. It translates to CASTIRARATQYF.

The chain uses TRBV2 and TRBJ2-1, with a weak D call TRBD2 (6 bases). Per the germline V gene, CDR1 is SNHLY and CDR2 is FYNNEI. CDR3 length: 15 amino acids. V lost 4 bases and J lost 5, with 15 bases in between. As DNA, the CDR3 is TGTGCCAGCAGTGCGACTCGTCTAGCGAACAATGAGCAGTTCTTC. This encodes CASSATRLANNEQFF.

Only a few counts were recorded for this clone. The rearrangement joins TRBV9 to TRBJ2-1; TRBD2 matches at 11 bases. Germline loops: CDR1 SGDLS, CDR2 YYNGEE. This CDR3 comprises 16 residues. Unmatched junction bases numbered 6, after V lost 3 bases and J lost 4 bases. DNA for the CDR3: TGTGCCAGCAGCGGCCTTAGCGGGAGGGATTACAATGAGCAGTTCTTC. Protein: CASSGLSGRDYNEQFF.

The chain couples TRBV15 to TRBJ2-2; TRBD2 matches 15 bases. V lost 2 bases to trimming and J lost 1 base; unmatched junction nucleotides: 11. The CDR3 has 21 residues. Germline assignment: CDR1 LNHNV and CDR2 YYDKDF (reference sequence). The CDR3 protein is CATSRKNHGLAGGRNTGELFF. The CDR3 DNA follows: TGTGCCACCAGCAGAAAAAACCACGGACTAGCGGGAGGGCGGAACACCGGGGAGCTGTTTTTT. Based on the CDR3 plus reference TRBV15 and TRBJ2-2, the full variable domain is DAMVIQNPRYQVTQFGKPVTLSCSQTLNHNVMYWYQQKSSQAPKLLFHYYDKDFNNEADTPDNFQSRRPNTSFCFLDIRSPGLGDTAMYLCATSRKNHGLAGGRNTGELFFGEGSRLTVL.

The V gene is TRBV7-9, the J gene TRBJ2-7; 7 nucleotides match TRBD1. In germline, CDR1 is SEHNR, CDR2 FQNEAQ (reference sequence). Germline trimming cut 0 bases from V and 2 bases from J; bases unmatched to any gene: 7. CDR3 length equals 16 residues. The CDR3 is CASSLALGDSTYEQYF. CDR3 nucleotide sequence: TGTGCCAGCAGCTTAGCGTTAGGGGACAGTACCTACGAGCAGTACTTC.

This chain uses TRBV28 with TRBJ2-7, with D tentatively TRBD2 (5 bases). The CDR3 has 12 amino acids. V lost 10 bases, J lost 4 bases, and 14 bases lay in between. Germline CDR1 is MDHEN and CDR2 is SYDVKM. DNA for the CDR3: TGTGCCACCTTTACTAGAGAGTACGAGCAGTACTTC. Protein: CATFTREYEQYF.

This clone was detected only once. The CDR3: CASSVAGATEAFF. CDR3 nucleotide sequence: TGCGCCAGCAGTGTTGCAGGGGCCACTGAAGCTTTCTTT. V usage is TRBV10-1 and J usage is TRBJ1-1, with D perhaps matching TRBD1 (6 bases). This CDR3 region has 13 residues. CDR1 and CDR2 (germline): WNHNN, SYGVQD (reference sequence). Trimming pared 4 bases from V and 4 bases from J, leaving 10 bases between.

The chain employs TRBV9 and TRBJ2-7, with D unclear. The CDR3 has 13 residues. Germline CDR1 SGDLS, CDR2 YYNGEE. Trimming took 0 bases from V and 1 from J, leaving 5 bases between them. The CDR3 protein is CASSVAPSYEQYF. As DNA, the CDR3 is TGTGCCAGCAGCGTAGCCCCTTCCTACGAGCAGTACTTC.